This entry features one T cell receptor beta chain sequence. The antigen remains unidentified. Germline V gives CDR1 SGHRS, CDR2 YFSETQ. CDR3 length: 13 residues. Trimming shortened V by 0 bases and J by 5 bases, and 5 bases separated the two germline ends. This record belongs to a study of vaccination and CD4 T cells after COVID-19. Study at large: Post-COVID draws followed diagnosis by a median around 92 days (range 35 to 161). Control wells got either CEFX epitopes, HIV-1 Nef peptides, or no peptide at all.

Cultured CD4+ T-cell DNA underwent Oncomine TCR Beta short-read sequencing. One entry per CDR3 protein results from TCRdb running MiXCR on the PCR reads. The sample holds about 15,000 distinct CDR3 sequences, less than 70% seen once. Noted treatment: roughly 10-day PBMC culture with coronavirus spike peptide pools or control peptides (ViraFEST assay). J is TRBJ1-4 and V is TRBV5-1; no firm D call. The TCR comes from a human donor who had recovered from COVID-19. Sequencing input: CD4+ T cells from blood, cultured in vitro. CDR3 loop: CASSLGPNEKLFF. CDR3 nucleotide sequence: TGCGCCAGCAGCTTGGGGCCCAATGAAAAACTGTTTTTT.